These 21 T cell receptor beta chains originate from one sample sequenced in a study of cytomegalovirus exposure and HLA in healthy donors. It was with 60 Vbeta and 13 Jbeta primers that the PCR ran. Profiled with immunoSEQ multiplex PCR; TCRdb holds only in-frame clones, not every one. Of 100,000 or so clones in the sample, roughly 83% are singletons; the top ten hold around 2.3%. The sequenced material came from PBMCs. These TCRs come from a man aged 18 to 35 in good health and CMV-seronegative.

The chain is built from TRBV18 and TRBJ1-5, with a tentative D call TRBD1 (6 bases). The V end lost 3 bases, the J end lost 3 bases, and 18 bases lay between the germline ends. This CDR3 contains 17 residues. Germline CDR1 reads KGHSH; CDR2 reads LQKENI. The CDR3 DNA is TGTGCCAGCTCACCGCCAGGGACAACAACCCTCAATCAGCCCCAGCATTTT. Amino acid sequence: CASSPPGTTTLNQPQHF. The entire variable domain, with the rest obtained from reference TRBV18 and TRBJ1-5, is as follows: NAGVMQNPRHLVRRRGQEARLRCSPMKGHSHVYWYRQLPEEGLKFMVYLQKENIIDESGMPKERFSAEFPKEGPSILRIQQVVRGDSAAYFCASSPPGTTTLNQPQHFGDGTRLSIL.

This clone turned up a few times. The V gene is TRBV6-5, the J gene TRBJ1-1; D is unresolved. Trimming stripped 0 bases from V and 0 bases from J, with 11 bases between. The CDR3 loop spans 16 amino acids. Germline V gene lookup returns CDR1 MNHEY and CDR2 SVGAGI. The CDR3 here is CASSYSMIRVNTEAFF. CDR3 DNA: TGTGCCAGCAGTTACTCGATGATACGGGTGAACACTGAAGCTTTCTTT.

V gene TRBV10-3 combines with J gene TRBJ1-1, with TRBD1 matching over 8 bases. The germline V gene encodes CDR1 ENHRY and CDR2 SYGVKD. After removal of 3 bases from V and 7 bases from J, the junction contained 1 base not matched to a gene. The CDR3 covers 12 residues. CDR3 nucleotide sequence: TGTGCCATCAGTGATACAGGGGGTGAAGCTTTCTTT. It translates to CAISDTGGEAFF.

This chain connects TRBV30 to TRBJ2-7; TRBD1 matches at 7 bases. The V segment lost 5 bases and the J segment 3 bases; nucleotides outside the gene matches: 7. The CDR3 is 13 residues long. Germline V gene sequence: CDR1 GTSNPN, CDR2 SVGIG (reference sequence). CDR3 nucleotides: TGTGCCTGGGGGGGACAGCCCAACTACGAGCAGTACTTC. It codes for CAWGGQPNYEQYF.

This clone was counted only a few times. The rearrangement uses TRBV27 and TRBJ1-1; 7 bases are a match to TRBD1. Germline CDR1 MNHEY, CDR2 SMNVEV (reference sequence). The CDR3 has 13 amino acids. J gave up 5 bases and V 3 bases, and 3 bases lay outside the gene matches. CDR3 nucleotide sequence: TGTGCCAGCAGTTTGACAGGGCGGACTGAAGCTTTCTTT. It translates to CASSLTGRTEAFF.

The CDR3 sequence: CASSADQGPPNEQFF. The DNA for the CDR3 is TGTGCCAGCAGCGCTGATCAGGGGCCTCCCAATGAGCAGTTCTTC. The chain couples TRBV9 to TRBJ2-1, with D possibly being TRBD1 (6 bases). Trimming took 3 bases from V and 6 from J, leaving 16 bases between them. This CDR3 is built from 15 residues. Germline-derived CDR1 and CDR2 are SGDLS and YYNGEE.

This clone was found once. The V call is TRBV7-2, the J call TRBJ2-1; D not resolved. Germline values: CDR1 SGHTA, CDR2 FQGNSA. This CDR3 region has 16 residues. V dropped 0 bases and J dropped 3 bases, with 12 bases sitting between them. DNA of the CDR3: TGTGCCAGCAGCTTAGCGCCCGGTCGGAGCTACAATGAGCAGTTCTTC. Translated: CASSLAPGRSYNEQFF. Combining the CDR3 with reference TRBV7-2 and TRBJ2-1 gives the whole variable domain GAGVSQSPSNKVTEKGKDVELRCDPISGHTALYWYRQSLGQGLEFLIYFQGNSAPDKSGLPSDRFSAERTGGSVSTLTIQRTQQEDSAVYLCASSLAPGRSYNEQFFGPGTRLTVL.

This chain uses TRBV11-3 with TRBJ2-3; D not certain. V was pared by 0 bases and J by 6 bases, with 4 bases between. Germline CDR1 reads SGHNT; CDR2 reads YENEEA. The CDR3 spans 12 residues. The CDR3 DNA reads as TGTGCCAGCAGCTTAGATCTGGATACGCAGTATTTT. It specifies CASSLDLDTQYF.

The chain employs TRBV27 and TRBJ2-3; D is undetermined. Trimming took 1 base from V and 1 from J, leaving 6 bases between them. Germline CDR1 is MNHEY and CDR2 is SMNVEV (reference sequence). The CDR3 contains 14 residues. Written as DNA, the CDR3 is TGTGCCAGCAGTTTATACCAGGGCACAGATACGCAGTATTTT. The encoded protein is CASSLYQGTDTQYF.

The DNA of the CDR3 is TGTGCCAGCCGAGGGGGGGAGGGCCGATCGGACACGCAGTATTTT. Translated: CASRGGEGRSDTQYF. This chain connects TRBV9 to TRBJ2-3; D may be TRBD2 (7 bases). V was clipped by 7 bases and J by 9 bases, with 24 bases between them. This CDR3 spans 15 amino acids. Germline V gene data show CDR1 as SGDLS and CDR2 as YYNGEE.

The J gene is TRBJ1-5, the V gene TRBV7-9, with D perhaps matching TRBD1 (6 bases). The CDR3 runs to 15 residues. Germline lookup yields CDR1 SEHNR and CDR2 FQNEAQ (reference sequence). Trimming removed 11 bases at V and 5 bases at J, with 22 bases between. Here the CDR3 reads CAVENRAFGDQPQHF. The CDR3 DNA reads as TGTGCCGTTGAAAACAGGGCGTTTGGTGATCAGCCCCAGCATTTT.

The genes are TRBV9 and TRBJ1-5; TRBD1 aligns across 7 bases. CDR1 is SGDLS, CDR2 YYNGEE, per germline. The CDR3 spans 13 residues. With 1 base clipped from V and 5 bases from J, the junction kept 0 bases outside the gene matches. This CDR3 reads CASSVQGDQPQHF. Written as DNA, the CDR3 is TGTGCCAGCAGCGTACAGGGGGATCAGCCCCAGCATTTT.

The chain joins TRBV7-9 to TRBJ2-3, with D unclear. This CDR3 comprises 16 residues. Germline CDR1 and CDR2: SEHNR and FQNEAQ (reference sequence). Trimming removed 0 bases at V and 0 bases at J, with 10 bases between. The CDR3 spells CASSLASTSSTDTQYF. The CDR3 DNA reads as TGTGCCAGCAGCTTAGCAAGCACCTCTAGCACAGATACGCAGTATTTT.

This chain joins TRBV5-4 and TRBJ1-5, with D tentatively TRBD1 (5 bases). CDR3 length equals 13 residues. V gave up 5 bases and J gave up 7 bases, with 13 bases separating them. Germline assignment: CDR1 SGHNT and CDR2 YYREEE (reference sequence). DNA of the CDR3: TGTGCCAGCAGTACAGGTCCTGGGCAGCCCCAGCATTTT. It translates to CASSTGPGQPQHF.

The rearrangement links TRBV29-1 to TRBJ2-7, with TRBD1 matching 8 bases. Germline V gene data show CDR1 as SQVTM and CDR2 as ANQGSEA. The trim removed 4 bases at V and 2 bases at J, leaving 7 bases unmatched. This CDR3 is built from 14 residues. The CDR3 DNA sequence: TGCAGCGTTGCCGGAGACAGGGGAACCTACGAGCAGTACTTC. Its protein is CSVAGDRGTYEQYF.

V is TRBV7-2 and J is TRBJ2-7, with 8 positions matching TRBD2. The CDR3 consists of 16 residues. Per the germline V gene, CDR1 is SGHTA and CDR2 is FQGNSA. Unmatched junction bases numbered 8, after V lost 1 base and J lost 3 bases. The CDR3 DNA reads TGTGCCAGCAGCTTAGGCAAGGCTAGCGGGCGCTACGAGCAGTACTTC. Protein sequence: CASSLGKASGRYEQYF.

The chain recombines TRBV4-1 with TRBJ2-2, with D tentatively TRBD1 (5 bases). CDR1 is MGHRA, CDR2 YSYEKL, per germline. The CDR3 runs to 14 residues. Between the trimmed V and J ends, which lost 3 bases and 4 bases, there was a span of 9 bases. The CDR3 region has the DNA TGCGCCAGCAGCCACTCCGACAGCACCGGGGAGCTGTTTTTT. Translation: CASSHSDSTGELFF.

V usage is TRBV6-5 and J usage is TRBJ2-5; TRBD1 aligns across 7 bases. CDR3 length equals 14 residues. With 6 bases clipped from V and 3 bases from J, the junction kept 7 bases outside the gene matches. Germline lookup yields CDR1 MNHEY and CDR2 SVGAGI. The chain's CDR3 is CASSPRDSKETQYF. The CDR3 region has the DNA TGTGCCAGCAGCCCCCGGGACAGTAAAGAGACCCAGTACTTC.

The count of this clone is one. V gene TRBV7-9 combines with J gene TRBJ2-2; D is possibly TRBD1 (5 bases). The CDR3 runs 18 residues. Trimming shortened V by 6 bases and J by 0 bases, and 20 bases separated the two germline ends. The germline V gene has CDR1 SEHNR and CDR2 FQNEAQ (reference sequence). CDR3 residues: CASRRPGRVAPNTGELFF. CDR3 DNA sequence: TGTGCCAGCAGACGACCCGGCAGGGTTGCACCGAACACCGGGGAGCTGTTTTTT.

V is TRBV21-1 and J is TRBJ2-7; the table's D call, TRBD1, was not checked against the DNA. TRBV21-1 is noted as a pseudogene. The CDR3 consists of 17 residues. CDR3 amino acids: CASRHSPGTDLSYEQYF. CDR3 DNA: TGTGCCAGCAGACATTCCCCCGGGACAGACCTATCCTACGAGCAGTACTTC.

The rearrangement uses TRBV5-1 and TRBJ2-7; TRBD2 matches at 7 bases. Germline V gene sequence: CDR1 SGHRS, CDR2 YFSETQ. The length of the CDR3 is 15 residues. V lost 4 bases, J lost 2 bases, and 9 bases stayed unmatched. The CDR3 DNA reads TGCGCCAGCAGCGCGGGGTCCGGGAGGCCCTACGAGCAGTACTTC. It specifies CASSAGSGRPYEQYF.